This T cell receptor beta chain derives from a study of blood T cell repertoires in COVID-19 (dated by TCRdb to the early 2020s). Looking at the study overall: Samples covering the acute and convalescent phases of COVID-19 were provided by collaborators in the United States, Italy and Spain. The dataset comprised deeply sampled blood TCRbeta repertoires from subjects exposed to, actively infected with, or recovered from COVID-19. Sample metadata almost always included a de-identified subject ID, COVID-19 status, age in years and sex. The repertoires were released in a freely available public database intended as a resource for research on the immune response to SARS-CoV-2. HLA class I and class II types, where available, came from metadata supplied by the sample provider rather than from assay-based typing. The samples were drawn from the first 160 participants of the ongoing ImmuneRACE study and from roughly 1,300 subjects provided by 6 global collaborators. The material from the prospective study consisted of cDNA or gDNA derived from T cells, B-cell-depleted T cells, or PBMCs. Beyond this particular receptor, the publication reports: How much clinical and demographic metadata was included differed by source and by participant, and the metadata was provided uncurated.

CDR1 and CDR2, looked up from the germline V gene (reference sequence), are MNHEY and SMNVEV. At the junction V is shortened by 5 bases and J by 0 bases, with 13 bases in between. The CDR3 holds 15 amino acids from the cysteine to the phenylalanine. Only the CDR3 portion is preserved as DNA: 45 bases, with reading frame beginning at the first base. Each collaborating institution followed its own protocols to collect whole blood in K2EDTA tubes. For TCRbeta analysis, collaborator samples were shipped as frozen whole blood, as isolated PBMCs, or as DNA extracted from either sample type. Points on this clone: Its antigen specificity is not known. No clone much larger than this one lies a single base away; base qualities are absent.

TCRbeta CDR3 regions were amplified from genomic DNA by means of the immunoSEQ Assay, a bias-controlled multiplex PCR. The original pipeline was this. Within the assay, amplification of reference gene primers was used to estimate how many nucleated cells each sample contained. To quantify the absolute abundance of each unique TCRbeta CDR3 rearrangement, sequence reads were collapsed and filtered. For each sample, productive Simpson clonality was calculated as the square root of Simpson's diversity index across productive rearrangements. Drawn from immuneACCESS, this table holds only the in-frame rearrangements with V and J called that TCRdb kept. Clones are partly lost; checked studies trace under half to an unresolved V gene and leave the rest unexplained. The DNA gave D and trimming, while V, J and clone size come from that table. For this sample the table gives around 180,000 clones, of which 86% were detected only once. About 20% of the sample lies in the top ten.

The chain uses TRBV27 and TRBJ1-2; no D gene is confidently identified. Sequencing input: peripheral blood. This clonotype was sampled from a man in his 70s with active or convalescent COVID-19. This receptor carries the CDR3 CASSPVTYSNYGYTF. The DNA sequence follows: TGTGCCAGCAGTCCTGTGACATATTCTAACTATGGCTACACCTTC.